The 2 T cell receptor beta chains below all came from one sample that was sequenced in a study of blood T cell repertoires in COVID-19. Data came from immunoSEQ multiplex PCR; TCRdb stores just in-frame clones and leaves some out. The sample has around 250,000 clones, about nine tenths seen once. Sample: peripheral blood. Receptors originate from a woman aged 40 to 50 who had recovered from COVID-19.

The table lists this clone with a count of one. The rearrangement joins TRBV10-3 to TRBJ2-1, with D possibly TRBD2 on 5 matching bases. Per the germline V gene, CDR1 is ENHRY and CDR2 is SYGVKD. Deletions cut 2 bases from V and 7 bases from J, with 6 bases between. The CDR3 extends over 12 amino acids. CDR3: CAISERGNEQFF. The CDR3 DNA reads as TGTGCCATCAGTGAGCGCGGGAATGAGCAGTTCTTC.

This clone was counted a single time. The V and J genes are TRBV20-1 and TRBJ1-1, with D unresolved. This CDR3 spans 14 amino acids. The V gene's germline CDR1 is DFQATT and CDR2 SNEGSKA (reference sequence). Trimming left V 3 bases short and J 1 base short, with 12 bases between. The CDR3 nucleotides read TGCAGTGCTAGTTATTTACCAGGGAACACTGAAGCTTTCTTT. It is translated as CSASYLPGNTEAFF.